The rows below give T cell receptor beta chains drawn from one sample of a study of stem cell transplantation in POMP-related autoinflammatory disease. Data came from immunoSEQ multiplex PCR; TCRdb stores just in-frame clones and leaves some out. The table shows some 68,000 clones, with approximately 91% occurring only once. Specimen: CD4+ T cells from PBMCs, collected after stem cell transplantation. These receptors were obtained from a human patient with POMP-related autoinflammation and immune dysregulation (PRAID). The T cells may partly be graft donor cells. The CDR3 runs from the conserved cysteine through the conserved F or W. Each record gives: J gene, V gene, D gene, CDR3 length, clone size, CDR3 protein, CDR3 DNA. The D gene is left open where the match is weak. Size is omitted from some rows. Given values are once, few, many or a class for expanded clones.

TRBJ2-7 | TRBV6-1 | . | 17 | . | CASSEGRAVGVSYEQYF | TGTGCCAGCAGTGAAGGACGGGCGGTCGGGGTCTCCTACGAGCAGTACTTC
TRBJ2-1 | TRBV19 | . | 15 | . | CASSIWGDSYNEQFF | TGTGCCAGTAGTATTTGGGGGGACTCCTACAATGAGCAGTTCTTC
TRBJ2-3 | TRBV5-1 | . | 13 | . | CASSLVSTDTQYF | TGCGCCAGCAGCTTGGTTAGCACAGATACGCAGTATTTT
TRBJ2-3 | TRBV7-2 | . | 16 | . | CASSLEIDDFTDTQYF | TGTGCCAGCAGCTTAGAGATCGACGACTTCACAGATACGCAGTATTTT
TRBJ2-2 | TRBV5-1 | . | 14 | . | CASSPGDYTGELFF | TGCGCCAGCAGCCCTGGAGATTACACCGGGGAGCTGTTTTTT
TRBJ1-6 | TRBV4-1 | . | 16 | . | CASSQDTGLLRSPLHF | TGCGCCAGCAGCCAAGACACGGGACTGTTACGGTCACCCCTCCACTTT
TRBJ1-1 | TRBV19 | . | 13 | . | CASPNDKNTEAFF | TGTGCCAGCCCTAACGACAAGAACACTGAAGCTTTCTTT
TRBJ1-6 | TRBV6-5 | . | 12 | . | CASSYRDSPLHF | TGTGCCAGCTCTTACCGGGATTCACCCCTCCACTTT
TRBJ1-1 | TRBV4-1 | TRBD1 | 16 | . | CASSQAGQGMNTEAFF | TGCGCCAGCAGCCAAGCCGGACAGGGGATGAACACTGAAGCTTTCTTT
TRBJ2-1 | TRBV4-1 | TRBD2 | 20 | . | CASSQEVLWGGLAGNNEQFF | TGCGCCAGCAGCCAAGAAGTTTTGTGGGGCGGACTAGCGGGAAACAATGAGCAGTTCTTC
TRBJ2-2 | TRBV10-3 | . | 16 | . | CAISESVQSNTGELFF | TGTGCCATCAGTGAGTCCGTACAGTCGAACACCGGGGAGCTGTTTTTT
TRBJ2-5 | TRBV10-3 | TRBD2 | 17 | . | CAISESRGSGIQETQYF | TGTGCCATCAGTGAGTCCCGAGGTAGCGGGATTCAAGAGACCCAGTACTTC
TRBJ1-4 | TRBV4-1 | TRBD1 | 14 | . | CASSPPGQVEKLFF | TGCGCCAGCAGCCCTCCGGGACAGGTCGAAAAACTGTTTTTT
TRBJ2-7 | TRBV6-1 | . | 15 | once | CASSDRGMSSYEQYF | TGTGCCAGCAGTGACCGGGGGATGAGCTCCTACGAGCAGTACTTC
TRBJ1-1 | TRBV5-1 | . | 13 | . | CASSFSPNTEAFF | TGCGCCAGCAGCTTTTCCCCGAACACTGAAGCTTTCTTT
TRBJ1-1 | TRBV10-3 | TRBD1 | 15 | . | CAISDPTGRTPEAFF | TGTGCCATCAGTGATCCGACAGGGAGGACACCTGAAGCTTTCTTT
TRBJ1-4 | TRBV29-1 | TRBD1 | 14 | . | CSAAGGATNEKLFF | TGCAGCGCTGCAGGGGGTGCAACTAATGAAAAACTGTTTTTT
TRBJ2-5 | TRBV24-1 | . | 16 | once | CATSGMTTGVMETQYF | TGTGCCACCAGTGGGATGACAACGGGGGTGATGGAGACCCAGTACTTC
TRBJ1-1 | TRBV6-5 | . | 15 | . | CASSYTGLSHTEAFF | TGTGCCAGCAGTTACACAGGACTGTCGCACACTGAAGCTTTCTTT
TRBJ2-3 | TRBV24-1 | . | 14 | . | CATSDFRFTDTQYF | TGTGCCACCAGTGATTTTAGGTTCACAGATACGCAGTATTTT
TRBJ2-4 | TRBV7-2 | TRBD2 | 14 | few | CASSLSASGNIQYF | TGTGCCAGCAGCTTATCGGCTAGCGGAAACATTCAGTACTTC
TRBJ1-2 | TRBV6-5 | . | 14 | . | CASSLTQLSYGYTF | TGTGCCAGCAGCCTGACTCAACTCTCCTATGGCTACACCTTC
TRBJ2-7 | TRBV6-5 | . | 14 | . | CASRVTEFTYEQYF | TGTGCCAGCAGAGTTACCGAATTCACCTACGAGCAGTACTTC
TRBJ2-1 | TRBV19 | TRBD2 | 11 | . | CASSQRGVFLF | TGTGCTAGTAGTCAGCGGGGGGTTTTTCTCTTC
TRBJ2-5 | TRBV10-3 | . | 16 | . | CAISEEASVRQETQYF | TGTGCCATCAGTGAGGAGGCTAGCGTTCGCCAAGAGACCCAGTACTTC
TRBJ2-1 | TRBV5-1 | . | 14 | . | CASSSGTSYNEQFF | TGCGCCAGCAGCTCCGGGACTTCATACAATGAGCAGTTCTTC
TRBJ2-7 | TRBV6-5 | . | 14 | . | CASSYRTRTYEQYF | TGTGCCAGCAGTTACAGGACAAGAACCTACGAGCAGTACTTC
TRBJ2-3 | TRBV27 | TRBD2 | 17 | . | CASSLRGTSGGAGTQYF | TGTGCCAGCAGTTTGCGTGGGACTAGCGGGGGGGCGGGTACGCAGTATTTT
TRBJ2-2 | TRBV10-3 | TRBD2 | 16 | . | CAISESERESAGELFF | TGTGCCATCAGTGAGTCGGAGCGGGAGAGCGCCGGGGAGCTGTTTTTT
TRBJ2-5 | TRBV7-8 | . | 16 | . | CASSLHRVRGQETQYF | TGTGCCAGCAGCCTTCATCGGGTGCGGGGCCAAGAGACCCAGTACTTC
TRBJ2-5 | TRBV28 | TRBD1 | 16 | . | CASRNPGDRVAETQYF | TGTGCCAGCAGAAATCCCGGGGACAGGGTGGCGGAGACCCAGTACTTC
TRBJ1-1 | TRBV6-6 | TRBD1 | 16 | . | CASSPQGQGMNTEAFF | TGTGCCAGCAGTCCACAGGGGCAGGGGATGAACACTGAAGCTTTCTTT
TRBJ1-4 | TRBV19 | TRBD1 | 14 | once | CASSAQGLAGKLFF | TGTGCCAGTAGTGCACAGGGGTTGGCGGGAAAACTGTTTTTT
TRBJ1-3 | TRBV5-6 | TRBD1 | 16 | . | CASFKTGLFSGNTIYF | TGTGCCAGCTTTAAGACAGGGCTGTTCTCTGGAAACACCATATATTTT
TRBJ2-5 | TRBV10-3 | . | 12 | . | CAISDREETQYF | TGTGCCATCAGTGACCGGGAAGAGACCCAGTACTTC
TRBJ1-1 | TRBV29-1 | . | 13 | few | CSVEGAMNTEAFF | TGCAGCGTTGAAGGCGCCATGAACACTGAAGCTTTCTTT
TRBJ2-2 | TRBV6-4 | . | 11 | . | CATKDTGELFF | TGTGCCACCAAAGACACCGGGGAGCTGTTTTTT
TRBJ1-3 | TRBV5-5 | . | 18 | . | CASSLAVQAMFSGNTIYF | TGTGCCAGCAGCTTGGCCGTGCAGGCCATGTTCTCTGGAAACACCATATATTTT
TRBJ1-4 | TRBV28 | . | 10 | . | CASLGEKLFF | TGTGCCAGCCTGGGTGAAAAACTGTTTTTT
TRBJ1-1 | TRBV6-5 | . | 14 | . | CASSYGGGYTEAFF | TGTGCCAGCAGTTACGGAGGCGGCTACACTGAAGCTTTCTTT
TRBJ2-1 | TRBV20-1 | TRBD1 | 13 | . | CSASKGARNEQFF | TGCAGTGCTAGTAAGGGGGCGCGGAATGAGCAGTTCTTC
TRBJ2-3 | TRBV6-1 | . | 14 | few | CASSEYRGPDTQYF | TGTGCCAGCAGTGAATATCGGGGCCCGGATACGCAGTATTTT
TRBJ2-3 | TRBV7-7 | TRBD1 | 20 | . | CASSLGRGQGPPVSTDTQYF | TGTGCCAGCAGCCTAGGGAGGGGACAGGGACCCCCTGTCAGCACAGATACGCAGTATTTT
TRBJ2-5 | TRBV6-5 | . | 12 | . | CASNMIGETQYF | TGTGCCAGCAACATGATTGGGGAGACCCAGTACTTC
TRBJ2-5 | TRBV5-4 | TRBD1 | 15 | . | CASSLLGTEQETQYF | TGTGCCAGCAGCTTGCTGGGGACAGAACAAGAGACCCAGTACTTC
TRBJ2-7 | TRBV5-4 | TRBD1 | 13 | . | CASSLWTGGEQYF | TGTGCCAGCAGCCTTTGGACAGGAGGTGAGCAGTACTTC
TRBJ1-5 | TRBV5-1 | . | 15 | . | CASSLGGGGVQPQHF | TGCGCCAGCAGCTTGGGGGGCGGGGGCGTACAGCCCCAGCATTTT
TRBJ1-3 | TRBV7-9 | . | 15 | . | CASSLGANSGNTIYF | TGTGCCAGCAGCTTAGGGGCGAACTCTGGAAACACCATATATTTT
TRBJ2-1 | TRBV28 | . | 16 | . | CASSFWGIRSYNEQFF | TGTGCCAGCAGTTTTTGGGGGATCCGCTCCTACAATGAGCAGTTCTTC
TRBJ1-1 | TRBV4-1 | TRBD1 | 16 | . | CASSQGGGQRNTEAFF | TGCGCCAGCAGCCAGGGGGGGGGACAGCGGAACACTGAAGCTTTCTTT
TRBJ1-3 | TRBV5-5 | . | 14 | . | CASSLNLSGNTIYF | TGTGCCAGCAGCTTGAATCTCTCTGGAAACACCATATATTTT